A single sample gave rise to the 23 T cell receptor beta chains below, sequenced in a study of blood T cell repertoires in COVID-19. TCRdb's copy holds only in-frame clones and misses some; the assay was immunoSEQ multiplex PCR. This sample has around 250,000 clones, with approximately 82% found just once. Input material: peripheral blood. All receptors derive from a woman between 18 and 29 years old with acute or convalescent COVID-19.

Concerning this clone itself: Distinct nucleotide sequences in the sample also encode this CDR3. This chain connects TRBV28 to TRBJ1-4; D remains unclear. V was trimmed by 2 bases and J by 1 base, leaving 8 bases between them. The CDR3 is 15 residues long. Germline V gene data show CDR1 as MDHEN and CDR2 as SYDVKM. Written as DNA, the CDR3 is TGTGCCAGCAGTTTAGGAGGTGGAACTAATGAAAAACTGTTTTTT. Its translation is CASSLGGGTNEKLFF. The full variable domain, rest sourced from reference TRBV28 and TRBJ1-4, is DVKVTQSSRYLVKRTGEKVFLECVQDMDHENMFWYRQDPGLGLRLIYFSYDVKMKEKGDIPEGYSVSREKKERFSLILESASTNQTSMYLCASSLGGGTNEKLFFGSGTQLSVL.

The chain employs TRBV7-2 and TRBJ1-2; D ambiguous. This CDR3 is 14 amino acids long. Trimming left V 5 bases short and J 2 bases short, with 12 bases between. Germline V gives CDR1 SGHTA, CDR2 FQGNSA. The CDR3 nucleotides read TGTGCCAGCAGCCCTTATATCGCGAACTATGGCTACACCTTC. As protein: CASSPYIANYGYTF.

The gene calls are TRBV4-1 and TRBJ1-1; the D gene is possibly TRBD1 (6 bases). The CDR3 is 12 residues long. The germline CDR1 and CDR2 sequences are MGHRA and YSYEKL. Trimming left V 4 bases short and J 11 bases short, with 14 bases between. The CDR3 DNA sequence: TGCGCCAGCAGCCGGGACATCGGTTCCGCTTTCTTT. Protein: CASSRDIGSAFF.

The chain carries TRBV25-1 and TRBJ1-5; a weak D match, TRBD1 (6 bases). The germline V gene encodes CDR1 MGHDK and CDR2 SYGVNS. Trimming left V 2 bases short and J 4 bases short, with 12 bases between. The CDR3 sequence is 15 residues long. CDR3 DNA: TGTGCCAGCAGTGAAGGGGGAACAGGGAATCAGCCCCAGCATTTT. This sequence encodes CASSEGGTGNQPQHF.

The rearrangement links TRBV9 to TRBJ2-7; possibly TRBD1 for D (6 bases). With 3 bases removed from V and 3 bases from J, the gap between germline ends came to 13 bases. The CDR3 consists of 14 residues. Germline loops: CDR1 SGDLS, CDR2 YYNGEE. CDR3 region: CASSAGQLGYEQYF. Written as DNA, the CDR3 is TGTGCCAGCAGCGCGGGACAATTGGGCTACGAGCAGTACTTC.

The CDR3 protein is CASSYDGSRVETQYF. CDR3 bases: TGTGCCAGCAGTTACGACGGGAGTCGAGTAGAGACCCAGTACTTC. V usage is TRBV6-5 and J usage is TRBJ2-5; a possible D gene is TRBD2 (6 bases). With 2 bases removed from V and 4 bases from J, the gap between germline ends came to 14 bases. Germline CDR1 MNHEY, CDR2 SVGAGI. This CDR3 is built from 15 residues.

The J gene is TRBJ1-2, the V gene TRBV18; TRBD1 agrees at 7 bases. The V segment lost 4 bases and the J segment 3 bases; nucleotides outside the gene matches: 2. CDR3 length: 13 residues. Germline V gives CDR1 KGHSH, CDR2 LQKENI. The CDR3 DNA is TGTGCCAGCTCACTCACAGGGGACTATGGCTACACCTTC. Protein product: CASSLTGDYGYTF. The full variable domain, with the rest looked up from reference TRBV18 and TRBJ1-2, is NAGVMQNPRHLVRRRGQEARLRCSPMKGHSHVYWYRQLPEEGLKFMVYLQKENIIDESGMPKERFSAEFPKEGPSILRIQQVVRGDSAAYFCASSLTGDYGYTFGSGTRLTVV.

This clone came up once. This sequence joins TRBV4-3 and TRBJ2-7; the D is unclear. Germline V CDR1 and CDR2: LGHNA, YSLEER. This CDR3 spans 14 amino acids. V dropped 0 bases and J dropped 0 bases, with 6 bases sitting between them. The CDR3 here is CASSQEQSSYEQYF. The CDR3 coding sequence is TGCGCCAGCAGCCAAGAACAGAGCTCCTACGAGCAGTACTTC.

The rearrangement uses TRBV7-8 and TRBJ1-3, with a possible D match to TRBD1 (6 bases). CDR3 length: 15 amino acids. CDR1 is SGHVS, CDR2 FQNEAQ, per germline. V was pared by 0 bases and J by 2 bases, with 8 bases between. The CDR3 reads CASSLAPGAGNTIYF. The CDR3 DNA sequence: TGTGCCAGCAGCTTAGCGCCAGGGGCTGGAAACACCATATATTTT.

Here the CDR3 reads CASSQAPRANYGYTF. The CDR3 nucleotides are TGTGCCAGCAGCCAAGCTCCCCGAGCGAACTATGGCTACACCTTC. This sequence joins TRBV3-1 (or the pseudogene TRBV3-2) and TRBJ1-2; D remains unclear. Germline V gene data show CDR1 as LGHDT and CDR2 as YNNKEL (reference sequence). V lost 1 base and J 2 bases, leaving 11 bases between the germline ends. This CDR3 has 15 amino acids.

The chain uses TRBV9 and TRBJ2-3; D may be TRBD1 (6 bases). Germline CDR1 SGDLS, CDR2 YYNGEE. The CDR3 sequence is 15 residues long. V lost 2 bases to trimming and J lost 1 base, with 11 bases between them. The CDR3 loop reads CASSVRQAGTDTQYF. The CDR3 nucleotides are TGTGCCAGCAGCGTTAGACAGGCCGGCACAGATACGCAGTATTTT.

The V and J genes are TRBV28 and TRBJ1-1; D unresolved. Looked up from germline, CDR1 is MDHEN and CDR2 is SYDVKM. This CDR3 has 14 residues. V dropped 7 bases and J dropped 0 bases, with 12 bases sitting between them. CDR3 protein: CASITWRMNTEAFF. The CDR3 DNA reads TGTGCCAGCATAACGTGGCGGATGAACACTGAAGCTTTCTTT.

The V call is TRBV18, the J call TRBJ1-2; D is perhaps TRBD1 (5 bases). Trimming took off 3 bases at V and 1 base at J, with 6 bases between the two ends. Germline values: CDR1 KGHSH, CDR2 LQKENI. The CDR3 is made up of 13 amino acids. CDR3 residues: CASSPDSNYGYTF. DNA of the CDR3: TGTGCCAGCTCACCCGACAGTAACTATGGCTACACCTTC.

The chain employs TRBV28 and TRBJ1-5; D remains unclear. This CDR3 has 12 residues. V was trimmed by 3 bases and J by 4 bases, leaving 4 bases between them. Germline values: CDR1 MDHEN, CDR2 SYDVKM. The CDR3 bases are TGTGCCAGCAGTTTTCTAAATCAGCCCCAGCATTTT. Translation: CASSFLNQPQHF.

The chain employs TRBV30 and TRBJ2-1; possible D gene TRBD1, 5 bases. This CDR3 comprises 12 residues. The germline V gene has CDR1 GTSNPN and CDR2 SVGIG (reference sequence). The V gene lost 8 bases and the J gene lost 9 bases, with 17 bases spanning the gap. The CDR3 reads CARTSLGAEQFF. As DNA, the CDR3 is TGTGCCCGAACCTCTCTAGGGGCTGAGCAGTTCTTC.

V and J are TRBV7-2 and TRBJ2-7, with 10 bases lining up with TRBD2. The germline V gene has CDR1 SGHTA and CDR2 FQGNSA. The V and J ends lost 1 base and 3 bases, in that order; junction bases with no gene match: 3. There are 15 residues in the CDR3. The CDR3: CASSLDLAGVYEQYF. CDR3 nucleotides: TGTGCCAGCAGCTTAGATCTAGCGGGAGTCTACGAGCAGTACTTC.

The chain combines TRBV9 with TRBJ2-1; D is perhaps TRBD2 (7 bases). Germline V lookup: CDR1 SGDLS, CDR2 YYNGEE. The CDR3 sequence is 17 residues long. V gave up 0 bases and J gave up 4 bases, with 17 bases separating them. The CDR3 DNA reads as TGTGCCAGCAGCGTAGTCAGGACTAGGGGGGGATACAATGAGCAGTTCTTC. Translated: CASSVVRTRGGYNEQFF.

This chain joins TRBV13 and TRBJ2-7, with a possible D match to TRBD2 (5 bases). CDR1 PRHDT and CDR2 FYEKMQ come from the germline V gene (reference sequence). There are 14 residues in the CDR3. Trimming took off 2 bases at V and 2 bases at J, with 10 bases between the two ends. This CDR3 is CASSLIAKTYEQYF. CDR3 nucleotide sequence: TGTGCCAGCAGCTTAATAGCGAAGACCTACGAGCAGTACTTC.

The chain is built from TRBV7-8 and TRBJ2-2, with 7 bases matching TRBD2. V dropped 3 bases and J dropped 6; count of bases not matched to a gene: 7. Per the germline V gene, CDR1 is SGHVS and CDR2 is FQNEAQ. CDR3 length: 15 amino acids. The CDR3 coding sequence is TGTGCCAGCAGCTTGACTAGCCCGACGGCCGGGGAGCTGTTTTTT. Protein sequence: CASSLTSPTAGELFF.

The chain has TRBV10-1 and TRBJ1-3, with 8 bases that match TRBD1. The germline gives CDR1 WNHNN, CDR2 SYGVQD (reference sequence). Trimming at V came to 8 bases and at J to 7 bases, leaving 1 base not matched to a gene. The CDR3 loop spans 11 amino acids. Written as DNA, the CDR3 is TGCGCCAGCGGGGACAGGAACACCATATATTTT. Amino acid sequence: CASGDRNTIYF.

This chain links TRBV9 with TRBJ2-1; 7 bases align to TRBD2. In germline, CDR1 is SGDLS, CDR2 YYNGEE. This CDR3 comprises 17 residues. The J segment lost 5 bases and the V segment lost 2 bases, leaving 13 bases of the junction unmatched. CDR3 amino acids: CASSVSLGREMHNEQFF. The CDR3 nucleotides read TGTGCCAGCAGCGTCTCCCTCGGGCGGGAGATGCACAATGAGCAGTTCTTC.

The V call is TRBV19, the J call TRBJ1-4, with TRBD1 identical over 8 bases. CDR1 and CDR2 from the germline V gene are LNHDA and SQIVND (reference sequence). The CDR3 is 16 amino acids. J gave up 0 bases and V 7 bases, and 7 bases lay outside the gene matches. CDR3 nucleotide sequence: TGTGCCAGTACTAAACAGGGGGGAGCAACTAATGAAAAACTGTTTTTT. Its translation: CASTKQGGATNEKLFF.

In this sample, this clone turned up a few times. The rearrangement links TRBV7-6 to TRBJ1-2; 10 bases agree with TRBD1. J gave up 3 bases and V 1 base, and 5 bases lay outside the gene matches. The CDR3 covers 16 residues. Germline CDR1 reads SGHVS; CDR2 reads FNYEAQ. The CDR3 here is CASSLGTGGSDYGYTF. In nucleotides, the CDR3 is TGTGCCAGCAGCTTAGGGACAGGGGGAAGTGACTATGGCTACACCTTC.